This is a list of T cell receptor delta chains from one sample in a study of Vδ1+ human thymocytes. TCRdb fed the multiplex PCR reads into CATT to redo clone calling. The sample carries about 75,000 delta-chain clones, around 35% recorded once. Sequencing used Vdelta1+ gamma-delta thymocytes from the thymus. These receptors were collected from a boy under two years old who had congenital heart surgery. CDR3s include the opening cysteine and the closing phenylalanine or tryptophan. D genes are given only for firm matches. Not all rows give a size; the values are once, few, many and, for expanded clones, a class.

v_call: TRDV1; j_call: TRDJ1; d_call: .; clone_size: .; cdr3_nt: TGTGCTCTTGGGGAACTGGGGGGACTCACCCACACCGATAAACTCATCTTT; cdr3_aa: CALGELGGLTHTDKLIF
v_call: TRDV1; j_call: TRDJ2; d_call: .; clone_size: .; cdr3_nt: TGTGCTGTTGGGGAAATATTTTTTCTGGTGACAGCACAACTCTTCTTT; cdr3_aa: CAVGEIFFLVTAQLFF
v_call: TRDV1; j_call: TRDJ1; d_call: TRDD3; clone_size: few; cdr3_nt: TGTGCTCTTGGGGCCCTTTCCTGTACTGGGGGATATTACGCCGATAAACTCATCTTT; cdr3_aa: CALGALSCTGGYYADKLIF
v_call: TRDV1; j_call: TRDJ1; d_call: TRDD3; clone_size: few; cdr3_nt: TGTGCTCTTGGGGATCCGAGTTCTTCACCTAACCCATACTGGGGGATGCCCGGGGGTAAACTCATCTTT; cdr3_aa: CALGDPSSSPNPYWGMPGGKLIF
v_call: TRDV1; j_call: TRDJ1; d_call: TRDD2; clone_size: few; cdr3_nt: TGTGCTCTTGGGGAACTTAACCTTCCTACTAGGGGATGGGGGGACAAGTACACCGATAAACTCATCTTT; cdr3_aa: CALGELNLPTRGWGDKYTDKLIF
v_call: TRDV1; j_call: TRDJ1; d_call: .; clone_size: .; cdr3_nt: TGTGCTCTTGGGGAATTTGACCGCCTCTCGGGGCATTACACCGATAAACTCATCTTT; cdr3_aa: CALGEFDRLSGHYTDKLIF
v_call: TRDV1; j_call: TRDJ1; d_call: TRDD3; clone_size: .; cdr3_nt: TGTGCTCTTGGGGAACTCCCGCTTCCTACGGGGGGGATACGTCCCGTCGGCCCCGTTAAACTCATCTTT; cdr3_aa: CALGELPLPTGGIRPVGPVKLIF
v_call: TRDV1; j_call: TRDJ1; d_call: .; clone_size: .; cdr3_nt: TGTGCTCTTGGGGAACCCAACTTTCCCTGGTACACCGATAAACTCATCTTT; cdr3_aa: CALGEPNFPWYTDKLIF
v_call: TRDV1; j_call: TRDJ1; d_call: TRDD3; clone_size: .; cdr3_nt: TGTGCTCTCGGGTCTTTCATCTGTGGGATACGCGCCGATAAACTCATCTTT; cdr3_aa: CALGSFICGIRADKLIF
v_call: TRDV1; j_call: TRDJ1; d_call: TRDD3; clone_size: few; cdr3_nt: TGTGCTCTTGGGGAACCGAGGGGGTGTACTGGGGGATACGCGTTGAATACCGATAAACTCATCTTT; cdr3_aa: CALGEPRGCTGGYALNTDKLIF
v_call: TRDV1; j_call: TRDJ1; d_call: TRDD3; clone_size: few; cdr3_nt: TGTGCTCTTGGGGGAGACTTCCTGCCCCCTACACTGGGGGATACGCGCGAAAACTGTAAACTCATCTTT; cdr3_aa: CALGGDFLPPTLGDTRENCKLIF
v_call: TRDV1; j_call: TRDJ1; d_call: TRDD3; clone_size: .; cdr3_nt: TGTGCTCTTGGGGGACCCTACCGTGTGCGGGGGATACGTCCGTACACCGATAAACTCATCTTT; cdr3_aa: CALGGPYRVRGIRPYTDKLIF
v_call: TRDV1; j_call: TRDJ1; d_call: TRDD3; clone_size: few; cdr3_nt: TGTGCTCTTGGGGAAGGACCTTCACTGGGGGATAGTGGCACCGATAAACTCATCTTT; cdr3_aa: CALGEGPSLGDSGTDKLIF
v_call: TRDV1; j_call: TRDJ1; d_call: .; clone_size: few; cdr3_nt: TGTGCTCTTGGGAATTTCGCGCGGCGGACCCCCGTTTCCTACGAGGATACGCGCTTCTCCGATAAACTCATCTTT; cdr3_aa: CALGNFARRTPVSYEDTRFSDKLIF
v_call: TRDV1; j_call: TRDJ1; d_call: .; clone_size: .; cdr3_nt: TGTGCTCTTGGGGAACTTTGTGGTGGACTCATCTTT; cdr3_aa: CALGELCGGLIF
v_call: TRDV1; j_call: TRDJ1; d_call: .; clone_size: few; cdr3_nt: TGTGCTCTTGGGGAGTCTCGGGGACGATACGAAGAGGAACTCATCTTT; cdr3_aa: CALGESRGRYEEELIF
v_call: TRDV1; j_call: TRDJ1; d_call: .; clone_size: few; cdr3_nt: TGTGCTCTTGGGGAATCGCCCGGCGGGCGCTGGGTTATGGGGGTAAACACCGATAAACTCATCTTT; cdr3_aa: CALGESPGGRWVMGVNTDKLIF
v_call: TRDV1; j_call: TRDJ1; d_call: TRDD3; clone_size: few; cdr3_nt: TGTGCTCTTGGGGAACCGGCTCCTGCAGGGGATACTTATTCGAACCTAAAACTCATCTTT; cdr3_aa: CALGEPAPAGDTYSNLKLIF
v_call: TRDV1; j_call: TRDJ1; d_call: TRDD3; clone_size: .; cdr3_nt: TGTGCTCTTGGGGAAGGAAGAATACTGGGGATAACGAGCGATAAACTCATCTTT; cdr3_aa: CALGEGRILGITSDKLIF
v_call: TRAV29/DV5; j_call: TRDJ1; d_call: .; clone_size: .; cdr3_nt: .; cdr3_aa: CSVLLCSKATLPGWGEYTDKLIF
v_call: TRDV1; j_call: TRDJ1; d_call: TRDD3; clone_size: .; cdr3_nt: TGTGCTCTTGGGAAATCCGAATACGGACTGGGGGATACGCGAACCGATAAACTCATCTTT; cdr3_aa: CALGKSEYGLGDTRTDKLIF
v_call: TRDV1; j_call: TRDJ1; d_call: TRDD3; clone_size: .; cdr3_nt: TGTGCTCTTGGGGAATTACTAACTTCCCCTTTTCTGGGGGATACCGATAAACTCATCTTT; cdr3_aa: CALGELLTSPFLGDTDKLIF
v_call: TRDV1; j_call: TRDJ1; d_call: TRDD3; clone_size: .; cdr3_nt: TGTGCTCTTGGGGAGCGACTACGTGCTGGGGGAGTTTTTAGATACACCGATAAACTCATCTTT; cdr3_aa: CALGERLRAGGVFRYTDKLIF
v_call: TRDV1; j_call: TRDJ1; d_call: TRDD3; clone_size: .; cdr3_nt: TGTGCTCTTGGGGAATGGGGGATACCCAAGATGCAACTCATCTTT; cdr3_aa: CALGEWGIPKMQLIF
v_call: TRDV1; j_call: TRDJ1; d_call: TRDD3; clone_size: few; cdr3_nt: TGTGCTCTTGGGGAACTACTGGGGGATACGGGGTACACCGATAAACTCATCTTT; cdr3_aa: CALGELLGDTGYTDKLIF
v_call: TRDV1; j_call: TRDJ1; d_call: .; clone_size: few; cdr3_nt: TGTGCTCTTGGGGAACTCTGCACCGATAAACTCATCTTT; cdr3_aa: CALGELCTDKLIF
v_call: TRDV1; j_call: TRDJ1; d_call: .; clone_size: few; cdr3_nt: TGTGCTCTTGGGGAACCCTACTTACCTACCACCGATAAACTCATCTTT; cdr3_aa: CALGEPYLPTTDKLIF
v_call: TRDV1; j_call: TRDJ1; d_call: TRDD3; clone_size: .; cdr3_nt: TGTGCTCTTGGGGAACGCATTTTCCCTGTTACGCTGGGGGATAAATCTGGGGTCGATAAACTCATTTTT; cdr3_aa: CALGERIFPVTLGDKSGVDKLIF
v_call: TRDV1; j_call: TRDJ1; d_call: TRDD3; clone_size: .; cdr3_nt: TGTGCTCTTGGGGAACTCGACCCAGACTGGGGGATGTCGTACACCGATAAACTCATCTTT; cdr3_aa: CALGELDPDWGMSYTDKLIF
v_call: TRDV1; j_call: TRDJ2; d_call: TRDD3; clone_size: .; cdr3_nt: TGTGCTCTTGGGGAATGGGCCGACACTGGGGGCCCCGCAGCACAACTCTTCTTT; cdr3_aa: CALGEWADTGGPAAQLFF
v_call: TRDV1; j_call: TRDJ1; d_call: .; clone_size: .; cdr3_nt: TGTGCTCTTTGGGGACGGTACACCGATAAACTCATCTTT; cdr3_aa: CALWGRYTDKLIF
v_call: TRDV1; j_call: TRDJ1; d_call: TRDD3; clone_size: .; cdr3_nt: TGTGCTCTTGGGTCGCCCCCGGCCTTCCTATCCCGTACTGGGGGATACCCCCCGTACACCGATAAACTCATCTTT; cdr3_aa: CALGSPPAFLSRTGGYPPYTDKLIF
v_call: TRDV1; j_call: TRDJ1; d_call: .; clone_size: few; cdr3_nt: TGTGCTCTTGGGGAAGGAAGTGAACCCGGGGGGACCCACAAACTCATCTTT; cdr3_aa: CALGEGSEPGGTHKLIF
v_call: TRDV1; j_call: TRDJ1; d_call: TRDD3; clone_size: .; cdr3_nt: TGTGCTCTTGGGGACAAAGGGGGGATCGGTAAACTCATCTTT; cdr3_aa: CALGDKGGIGKLIF
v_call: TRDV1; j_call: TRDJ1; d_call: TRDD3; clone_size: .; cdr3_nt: TGTGCTCTTGGGGAACCAAAACCAGTCCCTTCCGACTGTACTGGGGGACCCTATAAGTACACCGATAAACTCATCTTT; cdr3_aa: CALGEPKPVPSDCTGGPYKYTDKLIF
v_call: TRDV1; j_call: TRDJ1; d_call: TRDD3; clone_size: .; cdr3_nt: TGTGCTCTTGGGGAACTTGACAGGACTTCCTATGTACTGGGGGAGACCAAACTCATCTTT; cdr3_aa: CALGELDRTSYVLGETKLIF
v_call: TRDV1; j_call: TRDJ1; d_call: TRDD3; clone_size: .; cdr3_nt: TGTGCTCTTGGGGAACTACTATACGAGTGGTACTGGGGGATACGTGAGGGCACCGATAAACTCATCTTT; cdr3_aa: CALGELLYEWYWGIREGTDKLIF
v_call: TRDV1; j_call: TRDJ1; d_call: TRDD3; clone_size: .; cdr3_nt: TGTGCTCTTGGGGAGCTGGAAGATAACGGCTGGGGGATACGCAACGATAAACTCATCTTT; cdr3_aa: CALGELEDNGWGIRNDKLIF
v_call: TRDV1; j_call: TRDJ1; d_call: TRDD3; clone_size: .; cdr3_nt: TGTGCTCTTGGGCACCGTTCGGTCCCTCGGGGGATAAATCACCACACCGATAAACTCATCTTT; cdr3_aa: CALGHRSVPRGINHHTDKLIF
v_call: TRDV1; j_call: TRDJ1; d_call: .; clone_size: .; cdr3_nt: TGTGCTCTTGGGGAACTCGAGAACGCCGATAAACTCATCTTT; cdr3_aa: CALGELENADKLIF
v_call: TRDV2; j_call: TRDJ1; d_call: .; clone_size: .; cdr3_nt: TGTGCCACCGGCCTTGGGGGCAACACCGATAAACTCATCTTT; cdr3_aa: CATGLGGNTDKLIF
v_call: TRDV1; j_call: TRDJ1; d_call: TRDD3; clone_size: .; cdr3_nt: TGTGCTCTTGGGGCGTTGACCAGTTTTGACTGGGGGACTATACTAACCGATAAACTCATCTTT; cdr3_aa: CALGALTSFDWGTILTDKLIF
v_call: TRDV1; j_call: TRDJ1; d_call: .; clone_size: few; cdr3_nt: TGTGCTCTTGGGGTAGAAGGCCTTCCTACACGAGGCCTCTCCCTTGGGATACGCTACACCGATAAACTCATCTTT; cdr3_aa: CALGVEGLPTRGLSLGIRYTDKLIF
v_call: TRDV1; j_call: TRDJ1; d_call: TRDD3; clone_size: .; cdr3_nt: TGTGCTCTTGGGGCACACCGCCCCCTACCTGGGGGAGGGTACACCGATAAACTCATCTTT; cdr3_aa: CALGAHRPLPGGGYTDKLIF
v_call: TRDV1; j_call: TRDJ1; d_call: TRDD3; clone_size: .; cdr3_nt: TGTGCTCTTGGGGAACTCCTACCTTCCTACGGCTGGGGGATACGAGTAACCGATAAACTCATCTTT; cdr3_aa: CALGELLPSYGWGIRVTDKLIF
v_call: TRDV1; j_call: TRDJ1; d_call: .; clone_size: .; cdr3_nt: TGTGCTCTTGGGGAACTCAGTGGTGCCTCTTACACCGATAAACTCATCTTT; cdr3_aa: CALGELSGASYTDKLIF